The 24 T cell receptor beta chains below come from one sample, sequenced in a study of cytomegalovirus exposure and HLA in healthy donors. PCR was performed using 60 Vbeta and 13 Jbeta primers. Profiled with immunoSEQ multiplex PCR; TCRdb holds only in-frame clones, not every one. The sample has approximately 50,000 clones, around 80% seen once. The sequenced material came from PBMCs. All receptors come from a boy between 10 and 17 years old in good health and CMV-seropositive.

The chain couples TRBV27 to TRBJ1-4; 10 bases match TRBD1. CDR1 and CDR2 from the germline V gene are MNHEY and SMNVEV (reference sequence). Losses at the gene ends were 8 bases for V and 1 base for J; bases not matched to a gene: 4. This CDR3 spans 15 amino acids. The CDR3 spells CASHGQGETNEKLFF. DNA of the CDR3: TGTGCCAGCCACGGACAGGGGGAAACTAATGAAAAACTGTTTTTT.

This clone was detected once. The gene calls are TRBV19 and TRBJ1-1; the D is unclear. This CDR3 spans 16 amino acids. V was pared by 3 bases and J by 3 bases, with 17 bases between. Germline V gene sequence: CDR1 LNHDA, CDR2 SQIVND (reference sequence). CDR3 loop: CASSISVNSFHTEAFF. The DNA for the CDR3 is TGTGCCAGTAGTATTAGCGTTAACAGTTTTCACACTGAAGCTTTCTTT.

This rearrangement joins TRBV4-1 to TRBJ2-7, with TRBD1 identical over 8 bases. V gave up 1 base and J gave up 2 bases; unmatched junction bases: 4. CDR3 size: 15 residues. Germline CDR1 is MGHRA and CDR2 is YSYEKL. Here the CDR3 reads CASSQVTGEPYEQYF. CDR3 in DNA: TGCGCCAGCAGCCAAGTGACAGGGGAGCCCTACGAGCAGTACTTC.

Worth noting for this clone: Different DNA sequences within this sample yield the same CDR3. The chain has TRBV9 and TRBJ2-5; TRBD2 agrees at 7 bases. The germline gives CDR1 SGDLS, CDR2 YYNGEE. J was trimmed by 5 bases and V by 0 bases; bases with no gene match: 1. The CDR3 is made up of 13 amino acids. CDR3 amino acids: CASSVVGGETQYF. The CDR3 DNA follows: TGTGCCAGCAGCGTAGTGGGGGGGGAGACCCAGTACTTC.

The rearrangement links TRBV7-6 to TRBJ2-1; 8 bases are shared with TRBD1. The V gene end was trimmed by 8 bases and the J gene end by 2 bases; junction bases not matched to a gene: 8. Germline loops: CDR1 SGHVS, CDR2 FNYEAQ. The CDR3 covers 15 residues. The CDR3: CASGLPGQAYNEQFF. The CDR3 DNA follows: TGTGCCAGCGGATTACCGGGACAGGCCTACAATGAGCAGTTCTTC.

The chain is built from TRBV14 and TRBJ2-1; 9 positions match TRBD2. The CDR3 extends over 16 amino acids. The junction had 5 bases not matched to a gene; V was cut back by 1 base and J by 4 bases. CDR1 and CDR2 from the germline V gene are SGHDN and FVKESK. The CDR3 bases are TGTGCCAGCAGCCAAGTGAGACTAGCGGAGTACAATGAGCAGTTCTTC. Amino acid sequence: CASSQVRLAEYNEQFF.

The V and J genes are TRBV12-5 and TRBJ1-1; TRBD1 agrees at 7 bases. The CDR3 extends over 11 amino acids. V lost 5 bases and J lost 11; bases outside the gene matches: 5. Germline CDR1 is LGHNT and CDR2 is FRNRAP. The CDR3 is CASGPQGVAFF. The CDR3 nucleotides read TGTGCTAGTGGTCCCCAGGGGGTTGCTTTCTTT.

The chain employs TRBV7-8 and TRBJ2-1; D unclear. Germline V gene sequence: CDR1 SGHVS, CDR2 FQNEAQ. V shed 5 bases and J shed 4 bases, with 9 bases lying between them. The CDR3 covers 13 residues. The DNA of the CDR3 is TGTGCCAGCAGCGTAGGCACTTACAATGAGCAGTTCTTC. Translation gives CASSVGTYNEQFF.

This chain links TRBV4-1 with TRBJ1-3; no definite D call. Germline loops: CDR1 MGHRA, CDR2 YSYEKL. The CDR3 is 15 amino acids. Trimming left V 3 bases short and J 0 bases short, with 9 bases between. As DNA, the CDR3 is TGCGCCAGCAGCCACTTCGGTCTCTCTGGAAACACCATATATTTT. It encodes CASSHFGLSGNTIYF.

The chain combines TRBV5-6 with TRBJ2-7; perhaps TRBD2 as D (5 bases). The germline V gene has CDR1 SGHDT and CDR2 YYEEEE. The CDR3 extends over 14 amino acids. With 1 base removed from V and 5 bases from J, the gap between germline ends came to 13 bases. Here the CDR3 reads CASSLPGSPHEQYF. CDR3 bases: TGTGCCAGCAGCTTGCCGGGATCCCCCCACGAGCAGTACTTC.

This clone was detected only a few times. This chain connects TRBV6-8 to TRBJ1-1, with 8 positions matching TRBD1. V trimming: 8 bases; J trimming: 4 bases; junction bases outside the gene matches: 6. This CDR3 has 13 residues. Germline-derived CDR1 and CDR2 are MNHGY and SAAAGT. Written as DNA, the CDR3 is TGTGCCAGCCCAGGGGGCGCAAGCACTGAAGCTTTCTTT. Protein product: CASPGGASTEAFF.

The chain recombines TRBV10-3 with TRBJ2-5; perhaps TRBD2 as D (6 bases). CDR3 length: 12 residues. V was cut by 7 bases and J by 13 bases, with 19 bases left in between. The germline CDR1 and CDR2 sequences are ENHRY and SYGVKD. In DNA, the CDR3 is TGTGCCATCACGGGACTGTCCGTGGACCCGTACTTC. It codes for CAITGLSVDPYF.

The J gene is TRBJ2-1, the V gene TRBV5-4; 8 bases align to TRBD2. J lost 9 bases, V lost 2 bases, and 10 bases had no gene match. The CDR3 is made up of 15 amino acids. Germline values: CDR1 SGHNT, CDR2 YYREEE (reference sequence). The CDR3 loop reads CASSFEAGAFSEQFF. The CDR3 bases are TGTGCCAGCAGCTTTGAAGCGGGGGCGTTTAGTGAGCAGTTCTTC.

The chain employs TRBV6-5 and TRBJ1-5; TRBD1 matches at 8 bases. The junction had 3 bases not matched to a gene; V was cut back by 4 bases and J by 4 bases. The CDR3 consists of 14 residues. The V gene's germline CDR1 is MNHEY and CDR2 SVGAGI. The DNA of the CDR3 is TGTGCCAGCAGTTCGGACAGGGAGAATCAGCCCCAGCATTTT. Its protein is CASSSDRENQPQHF.

The table lists this clone with a few counts. The chain joins TRBV4-1 to TRBJ1-2; TRBD1 is a possible D gene (6 bases). This CDR3 has 15 amino acids. The germline V gene has CDR1 MGHRA and CDR2 YSYEKL. Between the trimmed V and J ends, which lost 1 base and 8 bases, there was a span of 17 bases. CDR3 sequence: CASSQGGQTIRGYTF. In nucleotides, the CDR3 is TGCGCCAGCAGCCAAGGGGGACAAACAATCCGCGGCTACACCTTC.

V and J are TRBV9 and TRBJ2-3; D possibly corresponds to TRBD2 (5 bases). The V and J ends lost 0 bases and 2 bases respectively, with 16 bases between them. This CDR3 spans 17 amino acids. From germline, CDR1 is SGDLS and CDR2 YYNGEE. The CDR3 here is CASSVDGVYSHTDTQYF. As DNA, the CDR3 is TGTGCCAGCAGCGTAGACGGGGTCTATTCCCACACAGATACGCAGTATTTT.

This clone was counted once. CDR3 amino acids: CASSFLAGGKHNEQFF. The CDR3 region has the DNA TGTGCCAGCAGCTTTCTGGCGGGAGGAAAGCACAATGAGCAGTTCTTC. The rearrangement links TRBV5-4 to TRBJ2-1, with TRBD2 matching over 8 bases. Unmatched junction bases numbered 9, after V lost 2 bases and J lost 5 bases. CDR1 SGHNT and CDR2 YYREEE come from the germline V gene (reference sequence). The CDR3 covers 16 residues.

The gene calls are TRBV9 and TRBJ2-2, with a tentative D call TRBD2 (5 bases). Per germline, CDR1 SGDLS and CDR2 YYNGEE. The CDR3 has 15 amino acids. Trimming shortened V by 3 bases and J by 5 bases, and 14 bases separated the two germline ends. Here the CDR3 DNA reads TGTGCCAGCAGCGGAGGGCTAGTATTTACCGGGGAGCTGTTTTTT. Protein sequence: CASSGGLVFTGELFF.

This rearrangement joins TRBV9 to TRBJ2-1, with a possible D match to TRBD1 (6 bases). The germline gives CDR1 SGDLS, CDR2 YYNGEE. Trimming cost V 2 bases and J 3 bases, with 9 bases left between them. CDR3 length equals 14 residues. The DNA for the CDR3 is TGTGCCAGCAGCGTTGACAGGAACTACAATGAGCAGTTCTTC. Translation: CASSVDRNYNEQFF.

This clone came up once. The J gene is TRBJ1-2, the V gene TRBV7-6; 7 bases match TRBD1. The CDR3 runs 13 residues. Germline trimming cut 3 bases from V and 6 bases from J; bases unmatched to any gene: 4. Germline CDR1 reads SGHVS; CDR2 reads FNYEAQ. The CDR3 DNA sequence: TGTGCCAGCAGCTTGTCGCAGGGGGATGGCTACACCTTC. It is translated as CASSLSQGDGYTF.

This clone was seen just once. This chain uses TRBV11-2 with TRBJ2-4, with TRBD2 identical over 10 bases. Germline V gene sequence: CDR1 SGHAT, CDR2 FQNNGV. This CDR3 has 13 residues. V shed 4 bases, J shed 15 bases, and the junction held 9 bases outside the gene matches. The DNA of the CDR3 is TGTGCCAGCAGCTGGCCCAGCGGGGGGGCGAGGTACTTC. This gives the protein CASSWPSGGARYF. The full variable domain, with the rest looked up from reference TRBV11-2 and TRBJ2-4, is EAGVAQSPRYKIIEKRQSVAFWCNPISGHATLYWYQQILGQGPKLLIQFQNNGVVDDSQLPKDRFSAERLKGVDSTLKIQPAKLEDSAVYLCASSWPSGGARYFGAGTRLSVL.

The V call is TRBV5-4, the J call TRBJ2-5; 7 positions match TRBD1. Germline V gene lookup returns CDR1 SGHNT and CDR2 YYREEE (reference sequence). The CDR3 totals 14 residues. V shed 7 bases, J shed 5 bases, and the junction held 11 bases outside the gene matches. The CDR3 sequence: CASLLQGSKETQYF. In DNA, the CDR3 is TGTGCCAGCTTATTACAGGGGTCGAAGGAGACCCAGTACTTC.

V and J are TRBV7-9 and TRBJ2-1, with D possibly TRBD2 on 6 matching bases. V shed 1 base and J shed 9 bases, with 13 bases lying between them. This CDR3 is 14 amino acids long. Germline V lookup: CDR1 SEHNR, CDR2 FQNEAQ (reference sequence). CDR3 loop: CASSLVLEGSEQFF. The CDR3 DNA sequence: TGTGCCAGCAGCTTAGTCCTGGAGGGGTCTGAGCAGTTCTTC. The full variable domain, its missing parts supplied by reference TRBV7-9 and TRBJ2-1, is DTGVSQNPRHKITKRGQNVTFRCDPISEHNRLYWYRQTLGQGPEFLTYFQNEAQLEKSRLLSDRFSAERPKGSFSTLEIQRTEQGDSAMYLCASSLVLEGSEQFFGPGTRLTVL.

The chain links TRBV10-3 to TRBJ1-2; TRBD1 matches 7 bases. Germline V gene sequence: CDR1 ENHRY, CDR2 SYGVKD. With V trimmed by 5 bases and J by 6 bases, 6 bases remained unmatched. The CDR3 is made up of 13 amino acids. The CDR3 DNA sequence: TGTGCCATCAGTTCCAGGGGGTCCAATGGCTACACCTTC. This gives the protein CAISSRGSNGYTF.